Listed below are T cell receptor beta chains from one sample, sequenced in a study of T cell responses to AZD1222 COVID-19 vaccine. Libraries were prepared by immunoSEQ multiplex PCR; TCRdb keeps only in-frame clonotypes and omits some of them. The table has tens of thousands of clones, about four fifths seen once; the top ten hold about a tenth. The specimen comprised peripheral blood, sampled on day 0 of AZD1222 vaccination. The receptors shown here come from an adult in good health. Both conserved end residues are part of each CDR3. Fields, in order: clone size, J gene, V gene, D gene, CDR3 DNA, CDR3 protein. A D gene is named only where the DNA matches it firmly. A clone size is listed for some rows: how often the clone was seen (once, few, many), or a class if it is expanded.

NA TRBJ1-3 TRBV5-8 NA TGTGCCAGCGGGGGGTTAATCTCTGGAAACACCATATATTTT CASGGLISGNTIYF
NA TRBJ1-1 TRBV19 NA TGTGCCAGTAGTATCGTTAGACTTTCGGGCGCTGAAGCTTTCTTT CASSIVRLSGAEAFF
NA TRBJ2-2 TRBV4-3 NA TGCGCCAGCAGCCTTCAGAGAGGGGGGCCCACCGGGGAGCTGTTTTTT CASSLQRGGPTGELFF
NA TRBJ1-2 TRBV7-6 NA TGTGCCAGCAGCTTAGACGGGACATTGAGTGGCTACACCTTC CASSLDGTLSGYTF
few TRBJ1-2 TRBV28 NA TGTGCCAGCAGCCTGAGGACCCTTGGCTACACCTTC CASSLRTLGYTF
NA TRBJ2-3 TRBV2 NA TGTGCCAGTTCACAGGGATCAGATACGCAGTATTTT CASSQGSDTQYF
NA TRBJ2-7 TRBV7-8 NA TGTGCCAGCAGCTTAGTTTTCGGGTCACGGTACGAGCAGTACTTC CASSLVFGSRYEQYF
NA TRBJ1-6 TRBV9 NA TGTGCCAGCAGCGTAGATAGGGTGAGGAATTCACCCCTCCACTTT CASSVDRVRNSPLHF
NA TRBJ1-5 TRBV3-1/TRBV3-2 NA TGTGCCAGCAGCCAAGGAGGGGGTCGAGGGAATCAGCCCCAGCATTTT CASSQGGGRGNQPQHF
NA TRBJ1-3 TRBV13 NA TGTGCCAGCAGCTGGGGGACAAACCTTTTAGGTGGAAACACCATATATTTT CASSWGTNLLGGNTIYF
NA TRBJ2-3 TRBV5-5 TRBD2 TGTGCCAGCAGCTGGGGCGGGGGTGCGGTAGATACGCAGTATTTT CASSWGGGAVDTQYF
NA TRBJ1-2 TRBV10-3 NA TGTGCCATCAGTGATGAGGTCTATGGCTACACCTTC CAISDEVYGYTF
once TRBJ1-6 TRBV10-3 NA TGTGCCATCAGTGAACTGGGAGAGGCTTCACCCCTCCACTTT CAISELGEASPLHF
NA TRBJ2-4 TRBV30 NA TGTGCCTGGAGTGTAGTACGGAAAAACATTCAGTACTTC CAWSVVRKNIQYF
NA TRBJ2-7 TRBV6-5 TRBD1 TGTGCCAGCCGGGACAGCCACTACGAGCAGTACTTC CASRDSHYEQYF
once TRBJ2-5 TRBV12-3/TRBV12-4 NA TGTGCCAGCAGTTTGACGGGTGAGACCCAGTACTTC CASSLTGETQYF
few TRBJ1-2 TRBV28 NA TGTGCCAGCAGTTTGGGACACTATGGCTACACCTTC CASSLGHYGYTF
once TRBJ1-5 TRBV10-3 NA TGTGCCATCAGTCGGACAGAAGGTCAGCCCCAGCATTTT CAISRTEGQPQHF
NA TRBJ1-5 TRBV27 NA TGTGCCAGCAGTTCCACAGGGAATCAGCCCCAGCATTTT CASSSTGNQPQHF
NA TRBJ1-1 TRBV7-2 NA TGTGCCAGCAGCTCTCCTAATGCGCCGGGGACTGAAGCTTTCTTT CASSSPNAPGTEAFF
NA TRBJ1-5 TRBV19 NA TGTGCCAGTAGTCACAGGGATCAGCCCCAGCATTTT CASSHRDQPQHF
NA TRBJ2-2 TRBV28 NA TGTGCCAGCAGTTTCCAGGTCGGGGAGCTGTTTTTT CASSFQVGELFF
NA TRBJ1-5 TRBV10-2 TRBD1 TGCGCCAGCAGATTTGGACAGGGAGATCAGCCCCAGCATTTT CASRFGQGDQPQHF
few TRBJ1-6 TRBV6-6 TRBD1 TGTGCCAGCAGTTTACAGGGGGTTGGCTCACCCCTCCACTTT CASSLQGVGSPLHF
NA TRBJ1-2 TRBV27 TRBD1 TGTGCCAGCAGATTCGCAGGGGGCAACTATGGCTACACCTTC CASRFAGGNYGYTF
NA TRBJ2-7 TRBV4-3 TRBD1 TGCGCCAGCAGCCAATGGACAGGGAGCGAGCAGTACTTC CASSQWTGSEQYF
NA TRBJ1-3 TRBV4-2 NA TGTGCCAGCAGCCAAGATCCCCCTGGGAACGGTGGAAACACCATATATTTT CASSQDPPGNGGNTIYF
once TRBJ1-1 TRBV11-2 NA TGTGCCAGCAGCTCCTTGTCCCGAAACACTGAAGCTTTCTTT CASSSLSRNTEAFF
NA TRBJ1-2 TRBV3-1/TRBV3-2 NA TGTGCCAGCAGCCAAGATTTCAGTACCCGGGGCTACACCTTC CASSQDFSTRGYTF
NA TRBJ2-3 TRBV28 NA TGTGCCAGCAGCACCTTAATTGCCACAGATACGCAGTATTTT CASSTLIATDTQYF
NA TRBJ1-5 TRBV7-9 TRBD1 TGTGCCAGCAGCTCCGGACAGGCCCTCAATCAGCCCCAGCATTTT CASSSGQALNQPQHF
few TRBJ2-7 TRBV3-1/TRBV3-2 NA TGTGCCAGCAGCCTGGGGCGGGGCTACGAGCAGTACTTC CASSLGRGYEQYF